This TCR beta chain is from a study of identical twins. Study results and limitations: Cord blood's abundant beta clonotypes had fewer insertions, unlike memory repertoires. These conclusions were based on statistical analysis (cross-sectional, not following the same donors).

A template switching step contributed a universal primer site, while unique molecular identifiers were present in the cDNA. MiXCR, applied by TCRdb to the 5' RACE reads, yields one record per CDR3 protein. Of about 890,000 distinct CDR3 sequences listed, roughly an eighth were seen once; the top ten hold around 1.5%. The CDR3 consists of 16 residues. V was cut by 3 bases and J by 3 bases, with 18 bases left in between. Germline assignment: CDR1 MNHEY and CDR2 SMNVEV (reference sequence). For this clonotype: Its antigen is not known.

This same sample was also taken into another study, of yellow fever vaccine responses in identical twins.

The material sequenced was PBMCs. The chain couples TRBV27 to TRBJ2-7; D is unclear. This receptor was obtained from a young woman in good health. The CDR3 DNA sequence: TGTGCCAGCAGTTTTTCCTATCATCAGGTGTACTACGAGCAGTACTTC. It translates to CASSFSYHQVYYEQYF.